This TCR beta chain comes out of a study of blood T cell repertoires in COVID-19. Background on the study: The origin of the acute and convalescent COVID-19 samples was the United States, Italy and Spain. Nucleic acid was either cDNA or gDNA, and it came from T cells, B-cell-depleted T cells, or PBMCs.

Original processing methods: From reference gene primer amplification, estimates of nucleated cell counts were derived. Clones were read by immunoSEQ multiplex PCR, and TCRdb kept only the in-frame ones, dropping some. V, J and clone size were drawn from that table, and D and trimming were deduced from the DNA. In the table there are approximately 170,000 clones, around four fifths of which are singletons. This CDR3 contains 16 residues. Between the trimmed V and J ends, which lost 2 bases and 0 bases, there was a span of 16 bases. Per the germline V gene, CDR1 is GTSNPN and CDR2 is SVGIG (reference sequence).

The specimen sequenced was peripheral blood. This clonotype was sampled from a woman in her 70s who had recovered from COVID-19. This sequence joins TRBV30 and TRBJ1-1, with D perhaps TRBD1 (6 bases). The DNA for the CDR3 is TGTGCCTGGAGTAGGACCAGGGGACACTTGAACACTGAAGCTTTCTTT. Its translation is CAWSRTRGHLNTEAFF.